These 25 T cell receptor beta chains were sequenced from one sample in a study of Graves' ophthalmopathy and Graves' hyperthyroidism. Amplification of the TCR beta CDR3 regions used RNA transcripts (as template). Second-round multiplex PCR followed a first-round RT-PCR using HTBI primers. TCRdb used MiXCR to reprocess the multiplex PCR reads, holding one entry per CDR3 protein. The data contain over a million distinct CDR3 sequences, roughly two fifths of them singletons. The specimen was peripheral blood or thyroid tissue (not recorded which). The receptor set was obtained from an adult man with Graves' hyperthyroidism.

This clonotype was seen a few times. The chain uses TRBV11-2 and TRBJ2-7; TRBD2 matches at 13 bases. Germline V CDR1 and CDR2: SGHAT, FQNNGV. This CDR3 region has 16 residues. V shed 1 base and J 6 bases; nucleotides not matched to a gene: 6. The CDR3 DNA reads as TGTGCCAGCAGCTTAGCTGGGACTAGCGGGGCACGCGAGCAGTACTTC. It specifies CASSLAGTSGAREQYF.

Many counts were recorded for this clonotype. The chain uses TRBV29-1 and TRBJ1-1; D gene ambiguous. V was shortened by 5 bases and J by 1 base, with 8 bases between the two germline ends. The CDR3 length is 12 residues. Germline lookup yields CDR1 SQVTM and CDR2 ANQGSEA. CDR3 region: CSVWAGNTEAFF. The CDR3 region has the DNA TGCAGCGTTTGGGCGGGGAACACTGAAGCTTTCTTT.

The chain uses TRBV4-3 and TRBJ2-2; D not resolved. Trimming took off 0 bases at V and 7 bases at J, with 6 bases between the two ends. Germline V lookup: CDR1 LGHNA, CDR2 YSLEER. The CDR3 length is 13 residues. Here the CDR3 reads CASSQDFSGELFF. The CDR3 nucleotides read TGCGCCAGCAGCCAAGATTTCAGCGGGGAGCTGTTTTTT.

V is TRBV27 and J is TRBJ1-5; D is unresolved. Between the trimmed V and J ends, which lost 6 bases and 2 bases, there was a span of 5 bases. This CDR3 is built from 12 residues. Germline V gene data show CDR1 as MNHEY and CDR2 as SMNVEV (reference sequence). In nucleotides, the CDR3 is TGTGCCAGCAGAGAGGGCAATCAGCCCCAGCATTTT. Its protein product is CASREGNQPQHF.

The rearrangement joins TRBV9 to TRBJ1-4; weak D call: TRBD1 (5 bases). The germline V gene encodes CDR1 SGDLS and CDR2 YYNGEE. The V end was cut by 3 bases, the J end by 2 bases, with 11 bases between. This CDR3 has 15 residues. The CDR3 bases are TGTGCCAGCAGCGCTGCTTGGGGGACTAATGAAAAACTGTTTTTT. Encoded protein: CASSAAWGTNEKLFF.

This clonotype appeared many times. The rearrangement links TRBV19 to TRBJ1-4; tentative D call: TRBD1 (5 bases). V lost 9 bases to trimming and J lost 7 bases, with 12 bases between them. The CDR3 has 12 residues. Germline V gene data show CDR1 as LNHDA and CDR2 as SQIVND (reference sequence). Here the CDR3 DNA reads TGTGCCAGCGAGTCCAGGGTTGAAAAACTGTTTTTT. This sequence encodes CASESRVEKLFF.

CDR3 residues: CATSSLVVGSSSGANVLTF. The CDR3 DNA sequence: TGTGCCACCAGCAGCTTGGTCGTAGGATCGAGCTCTGGGGCCAACGTCCTGACTTTC. V is TRBV15 and J is TRBJ2-6; no definite D call. The CDR3 runs 19 residues. CDR1 is LNHNV and CDR2 is YYDKDF in the germline V gene (reference sequence). V lost 3 bases to trimming and J lost 0 bases, with 18 bases between them. The full variable domain, in which reference TRBV15 and TRBJ2-6 provide the parts outside the CDR3, is DAMVIQNPRYQVTQFGKPVTLSCSQTLNHNVMYWYQQKSSQAPKLLFHYYDKDFNNEADTPDNFQSRRPNTSFCFLDIRSPGLGDTAMYLCATSSLVVGSSSGANVLTFGAGSRLTVL.

This clonotype appeared a few times. The CDR3 region has the DNA TGTGCCAGCAGCTTTTTCTCCGACAGGGAAAGATTCTACGAGCAGTACTTC. This sequence encodes CASSFFSDRERFYEQYF. The rearrangement uses TRBV5-5 and TRBJ2-7, with 7 bases aligning to TRBD1. Germline-derived CDR1 and CDR2 are SGHKS and YYEKEE (reference sequence). The CDR3 is 17 residues long. V lost 2 bases, J lost 3 bases, and 14 bases stayed unmatched.

As concerns this clonotype: A much larger clone lies a single base off, so this may be a read error. The genes are TRBV20-1 and TRBJ1-4, with no clear D. This CDR3 spans 15 amino acids. V lost 5 bases and J lost 1, with 14 bases in between. The germline gives CDR1 DFQATT, CDR2 SNEGSKA (reference sequence). The CDR3 DNA follows: TGCAGTGCTCCATCCCTCAGTATAACTAATGAAAAACTGTTTTTT. It specifies CSAPSLSITNEKLFF.

This clonotype was seen repeatedly, ten times or more. The chain recombines TRBV5-1 with TRBJ1-2; 7 nucleotides line up with TRBD1. Germline-derived CDR1 and CDR2 are SGHRS and YFSETQ. J was trimmed by 3 bases and V by 3 bases; bases with no gene match: 5. This CDR3 comprises 14 residues. In DNA form, the CDR3 reads TGCGCCAGCAGCTCAGGGGGTTCGGACTATGGCTACACCTTC. Translation: CASSSGGSDYGYTF.

The rearrangement joins TRBV27 to TRBJ1-2; tentatively, D is TRBD1 (6 bases). In germline, CDR1 is MNHEY, CDR2 SMNVEV (reference sequence). The CDR3 runs 13 residues. V lost 6 bases to trimming and J lost 6 bases, with 14 bases between them. For the CDR3, the DNA is TGTGCCAGCAGCCGGGACACCTATGATGGCTACACCTTC. The encoded protein is CASSRDTYDGYTF.

This clonotype was picked up many times. The chain has TRBV7-2 and TRBJ2-7; D possibly corresponds to TRBD1 (5 bases). The germline V and J ends were trimmed by 1 base and 3 bases, with 10 bases remaining between them. Germline V lookup: CDR1 SGHTA, CDR2 FQGNSA. The CDR3 spans 14 residues. CDR3 nucleotides: TGTGCCAGCAGCTTAGGACAGCTAGGCTACGAGCAGTACTTC. Amino acids: CASSLGQLGYEQYF.

In this sample, this clonotype turned up a few times. The chain uses TRBV7-9 and TRBJ2-7, with a possible D match to TRBD1 (5 bases). The CDR3 totals 14 residues. CDR1 SEHNR and CDR2 FQNEAQ come from the germline V gene (reference sequence). Deletions cut 4 bases from V and 3 bases from J, with 13 bases between. CDR3 DNA sequence: TGTGCCAGCAGCTCCCTGAGAAGGGGCTACGAGCAGTACTTC. Translation: CASSSLRRGYEQYF.

The chain employs TRBV7-2 and TRBJ1-2; D possibly corresponds to TRBD1 (6 bases). Between the trimmed V and J ends, which lost 5 bases and 5 bases, there was a span of 15 bases. The germline V gene has CDR1 SGHTA and CDR2 FQGNSA. There are 14 residues in the CDR3. The CDR3 loop reads CASSDLNRGYGYTF. CDR3 nucleotides: TGTGCCAGCAGCGATCTTAATAGGGGGTATGGCTACACCTTC.

The table lists this clonotype with many counts. This chain joins TRBV29-1 and TRBJ1-4; D is uncertain. Between the trimmed V and J ends, which lost 4 bases and 7 bases, there was a span of 10 bases. Germline V gives CDR1 SQVTM, CDR2 ANQGSEA. This CDR3 is built from 12 residues. The CDR3 DNA sequence: TGCAGCGTTGCGGTCAGCCTTGAAAAACTGTTTTTT. Its protein is CSVAVSLEKLFF.

V is TRBV12-3 or TRBV12-4 and J is TRBJ2-7; 9 bases line up with TRBD2. The length of the CDR3 is 14 residues. With 5 bases clipped from V and 2 bases from J, the junction kept 4 bases outside the gene matches. The CDR3 reads CASSASGVTYEQYF. The CDR3 DNA reads as TGTGCCAGCAGTGCTAGCGGGGTAACCTACGAGCAGTACTTC.

This clonotype was counted a single time. V and J are TRBV14 and TRBJ2-7; perhaps TRBD1 as D (7 bases). CDR1 SGHDN and CDR2 FVKESK come from the germline V gene. The V end was cut by 2 bases, the J end by 3 bases, with 14 bases between. This CDR3 is 15 amino acids long. The CDR3 loop reads CASSQWRDRGYEQYF. DNA of the CDR3: TGTGCCAGCAGCCAATGGCGGGACAGAGGCTACGAGCAGTACTTC.

The J gene is TRBJ2-5, the V gene TRBV7-2, with D possibly TRBD1 on 8 matching bases. The germline V gene encodes CDR1 SGHTA and CDR2 FQGNSA. The CDR3 is 15 amino acids. The ends were cut back, 4 bases at V and 2 bases at J, with 14 bases in the middle. The CDR3 loop is CASSSKQGGQETQYF. The CDR3 DNA reads as TGTGCCAGCAGCTCCAAACAGGGGGGGCAAGAGACCCAGTACTTC.

In its sample, this clonotype was seen many times. This sequence joins TRBV10-3 and TRBJ1-2, with D tentatively TRBD1 (6 bases). Germline V CDR1 and CDR2: ENHRY, SYGVKD. This CDR3 spans 13 amino acids. V was cut by 1 base and J by 7 bases, with 10 bases left in between. The CDR3 protein is CAISEWGHAGYTF. The CDR3 DNA sequence: TGTGCCATCAGTGAGTGGGGGCATGCTGGCTACACCTTC.

This clonotype was observed a few times. The V and J genes are TRBV6-5 and TRBJ2-5; 13 bases line up with TRBD2. Germline V gene lookup returns CDR1 MNHEY and CDR2 SVGAGI. V shed 5 bases, J shed 1 base, and the junction held 10 bases outside the gene matches. CDR3 length: 18 residues. The CDR3 DNA reads as TGTGCCAGCAGTACCCCGGGACTAGCGGGGCTGTTCCAAGAGACCCAGTACTTC. Its translation is CASSTPGLAGLFQETQYF.

In this sample, this clonotype turned up many times. The chain couples TRBV20-1 to TRBJ1-1; 8 positions agree with TRBD1. The CDR3 contains 16 residues. Germline loops: CDR1 DFQATT, CDR2 SNEGSKA (reference sequence). Germline trimming cut 5 bases from V and 4 bases from J; bases unmatched to any gene: 15. The CDR3 spells CSAYGQGRGRGTEAFF. The CDR3 DNA sequence: TGCAGTGCTTACGGACAGGGTCGAGGTCGGGGCACTGAAGCTTTCTTT.

This clonotype was seen at least ten times. The chain employs TRBV7-9 and TRBJ2-2, with D possibly called TRBD1 or TRBD2 (6 bases each). The CDR3 has 14 amino acids. The V gene lost 11 bases and the J gene lost 5 bases, with 18 bases spanning the gap. Germline V lookup: CDR1 SEHNR, CDR2 FQNEAQ (reference sequence). The CDR3 nucleotides read TGTGCCCACGGGGGCCGGGGGCAAACCGGGGAGCTGTTTTTT. It codes for CAHGGRGQTGELFF.

This clonotype was seen a few times. The chain carries TRBV4-1 and TRBJ1-1; the match to TRBD1 covers 7 bases. This CDR3 is built from 15 residues. V gave up 3 bases and J gave up 0 bases; unmatched junction bases: 4. Germline V gives CDR1 MGHRA, CDR2 YSYEKL. The CDR3 nucleotides read TGCGCCAGCAGCCATCCCAGGGGGATGAACACTGAAGCTTTCTTT. It specifies CASSHPRGMNTEAFF.

This clonotype was counted ten times or more. The chain is built from TRBV5-1 and TRBJ2-7, with D tentatively TRBD1 or TRBD2 (5 bases each). Trimming shortened V by 1 base and J by 2 bases, and 10 bases separated the two germline ends. Germline V gives CDR1 SGHRS, CDR2 YFSETQ. The CDR3 is 14 residues long. The CDR3 spells CASSLNGAAYEQYF. The CDR3 DNA sequence: TGCGCCAGCAGCTTGAACGGGGCGGCCTACGAGCAGTACTTC.

V usage is TRBV5-1 and J usage is TRBJ2-7; 7 nucleotides match TRBD1. Unmatched junction bases numbered 14, after V lost 4 bases and J lost 4 bases. Germline CDR1 SGHRS, CDR2 YFSETQ. The CDR3 runs to 16 residues. The CDR3 is CASSRRGQFADYEQYF. The CDR3 DNA is TGCGCCAGCAGCAGACGGGGACAGTTCGCGGATTACGAGCAGTACTTC.